This is a list of T cell receptor beta chains from one sample in a study of blood T cell repertoires in COVID-19. Method: immunoSEQ multiplex PCR; TCRdb's copy keeps in-frame clones and lacks some. The data show nearly 15,000 clones, approximately 90% seen once. Material for sequencing was peripheral blood. The receptors shown here come from a human donor in a cohort sampled during active COVID-19. Both conserved end residues are part of each CDR3. Fields, in order: J gene, D gene, V gene, clone size, CDR3 protein, CDR3 DNA. A D gene is named only where the DNA matches it firmly. Clone size is given for some rows only: seen once, a few or many times, or a class if the clone is expanded.

J gene: TRBJ1-2; D gene: TRBD1; V gene: TRBV6-5; clone size: .; CDR3 protein: CASSSQGADGYTF; CDR3 DNA: TGTGCCAGCAGTTCACAGGGGGCGGATGGCTACACCTTC
J gene: TRBJ2-7; D gene: TRBD1; V gene: TRBV14; clone size: .; CDR3 protein: CASSPGTGAYEQYF; CDR3 DNA: TGTGCCAGCAGCCCCGGGACAGGGGCGTACGAGCAGTACTTC
J gene: TRBJ2-7; D gene: TRBD2; V gene: TRBV7-8; clone size: once; CDR3 protein: CASNFGTSYEQYF; CDR3 DNA: TGTGCCAGCAACTTCGGGACTAGCTACGAGCAGTACTTC
J gene: TRBJ2-2; D gene: TRBD2; V gene: TRBV7-3; clone size: .; CDR3 protein: CASSFREAGELFF; CDR3 DNA: TGTGCCAGCAGCTTCCGGGAGGCCGGGGAGCTGTTTTTT
J gene: TRBJ1-2; D gene: .; V gene: TRBV7-2; clone size: .; CDR3 protein: CASSSLSAAGRGYTF; CDR3 DNA: TGTGCCAGCAGCTCCCTTTCGGCGGCAGGGCGAGGCTACACCTTC
J gene: TRBJ2-5; D gene: TRBD2; V gene: TRBV3-1/TRBV3-2; clone size: .; CDR3 protein: CASSQDRGGFETQYF; CDR3 DNA: TGTGCCAGCAGCCAAGATCGGGGGGGGTTTGAGACCCAGTACTTC
J gene: TRBJ2-3; D gene: TRBD2; V gene: TRBV27; clone size: .; CDR3 protein: CASSPPSGASTDTQYF; CDR3 DNA: TGTGCCAGCAGCCCGCCTAGCGGGGCGAGCACAGATACGCAGTATTTT
J gene: TRBJ2-1; D gene: TRBD2; V gene: TRBV7-8; clone size: once; CDR3 protein: CASSSGLAVYNEQFF; CDR3 DNA: TGTGCCAGCAGCTCGGGACTAGCGGTCTACAATGAGCAGTTCTTC
J gene: TRBJ2-1; D gene: .; V gene: TRBV4-2; clone size: .; CDR3 protein: CASSLRKDYNEQFF; CDR3 DNA: TGTGCCAGCAGCCTGCGGAAGGACTACAATGAGCAGTTCTTC
J gene: TRBJ2-3; D gene: TRBD2; V gene: TRBV19; clone size: .; CDR3 protein: CASSSTAGVTDTQYF; CDR3 DNA: TGTGCCAGTAGTTCCACAGCGGGAGTCACAGATACGCAGTATTTT
J gene: TRBJ2-1; D gene: TRBD1; V gene: TRBV10-3; clone size: .; CDR3 protein: CAIRPVDRRSDNEQFF; CDR3 DNA: TGTGCCATCAGACCAGTGGACAGGCGTTCGGACAATGAGCAGTTCTTC
J gene: TRBJ1-3; D gene: .; V gene: TRBV9; clone size: .; CDR3 protein: CASSVAQGGASGNTIYF; CDR3 DNA: TGTGCCAGCAGCGTAGCTCAAGGCGGAGCCTCTGGAAACACCATATATTTT